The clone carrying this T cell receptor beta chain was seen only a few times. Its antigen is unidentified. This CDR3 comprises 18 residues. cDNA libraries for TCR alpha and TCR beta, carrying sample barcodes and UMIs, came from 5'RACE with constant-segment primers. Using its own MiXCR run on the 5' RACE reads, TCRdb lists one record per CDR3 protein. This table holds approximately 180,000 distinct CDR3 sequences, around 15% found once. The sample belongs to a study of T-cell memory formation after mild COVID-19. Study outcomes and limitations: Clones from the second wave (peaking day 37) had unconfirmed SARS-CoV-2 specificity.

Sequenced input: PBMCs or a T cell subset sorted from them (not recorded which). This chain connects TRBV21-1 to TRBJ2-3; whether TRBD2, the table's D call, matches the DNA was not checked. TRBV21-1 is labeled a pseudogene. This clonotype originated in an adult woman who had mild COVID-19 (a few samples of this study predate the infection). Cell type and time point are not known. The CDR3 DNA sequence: TGTGCCAGCAGCAAATATCCCCAAACGGCGGGAGGCACAGATACGCAGTATTTT. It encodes CASSKYPQTAGGTDTQYF.